The clone carrying this T cell receptor beta chain has at least ten counts. Its antigen is unidentified. The data stem from a study of glioma-infiltrating T cells. TCR alpha and beta CDR3 regions were amplified from RNA using iRepertoire nested multiplex PCR. One entry per CDR3 protein results from TCRdb running MiXCR on the multiplex PCR reads. The data contain a few hundred thousand distinct CDR3 sequences, 41% of them seen just once; the ten biggest clones take up more than 10%. Study findings and constraints: Signature shared blood CDR3 motifs were enriched in low-divergence and depleted in high-divergence patients. Tissue and blood shared very few CDR3 sequences.

This CDR3 is built from 13 residues. In germline, CDR1 is MNHEY, CDR2 SMNVEV (reference sequence). The ends were cut back, 3 bases at V and 6 bases at J, with 9 bases in the middle. The chain has TRBV27 and TRBJ2-1; D remains ambiguous. The receptor comes from a human donor with low-grade glioma or glioblastoma, undergoing nonglioma brain surgery, or in good health (not recorded which). The material sequenced was glioma tissue, nonneoplastic brain tissue, or PBMCs (not recorded which). CDR3 protein: CASSFVVSNEQFF. The CDR3 bases are TGTGCCAGCAGTTTTGTAGTCAGCAATGAGCAGTTCTTC.